The sample holds a few counts of the clone carrying this T cell receptor beta chain. This sample was included in a study of T cells in Graves' hyperthyroidism and ophthalmopathy. TCR beta CDR3 regions were amplified from RNA. TCR CDR3 underwent first-round RT-PCR with the HTBI primer set. TCRdb independently ran MiXCR on the multiplex PCR reads; one entry per CDR3 protein. The sample has 600,000 to 800,000 distinct CDR3 sequences; just over 35% are singletons. Graves' hyperthyroidism showing no ophthalmopathy progression within 18 months was considered stable. V dropped 5 bases and J dropped 5 bases, with 21 bases sitting between them. CDR1 and CDR2 (germline): SGHAT, FQNNGV. CDR3 length equals 17 residues.

V is TRBV11-2 and J is TRBJ1-4; D remains unclear. This receptor was taken from a woman aged 40 to 49 with Graves' hyperthyroidism. Material for sequencing was blood. The CDR3: CASSTLRDLLKNEKLFF. The CDR3 DNA reads TGTGCCAGCAGCACCCTCCGAGACCTCCTTAAGAATGAAAAACTGTTTTTT. Combining the CDR3 with reference TRBV11-2 and TRBJ1-4 gives the whole variable domain EAGVAQSPRYKIIEKRQSVAFWCNPISGHATLYWYQQILGQGPKLLIQFQNNGVVDDSQLPKDRFSAERLKGVDSTLKIQPAKLEDSAVYLCASSTLRDLLKNEKLFFGSGTQLSVL.